The T cell receptor beta chain described here comes from a study of OX40 agonist ivuxolimab in advanced cancers. In regard to this clone: Its antigen remains unidentified.

Data came from immunoSEQ multiplex PCR; TCRdb stores just in-frame clones and leaves some out. This table has more than 80,000 clones, around 88% appearing once. The CDR3 runs 13 residues. The germline V gene encodes CDR1 SGHNT and CDR2 YYREEE (reference sequence). The ends were cut back, 2 bases at V and 6 bases at J, with 10 bases in the middle. Regarding the study as a whole: The study found that CD8+ T cells averaged more expanded clones than CD4+.

Sequencing used CD4+ or CD8+ T cells sorted from blood, obtained in a trial of the OX40 agonist ivuxolimab. V gene TRBV5-4 combines with J gene TRBJ2-3; D could derive from TRBD1 or TRBD2 (5 bases each). The sequence was collected from an adult with an advanced solid tumor such as melanoma, head and neck, liver or kidney cancer. The CDR3 sequence is CASSLVGDDTQYF. CDR3 nucleotide sequence: TGTGCCAGCAGCTTAGTCGGGGACGATACGCAGTATTTT.